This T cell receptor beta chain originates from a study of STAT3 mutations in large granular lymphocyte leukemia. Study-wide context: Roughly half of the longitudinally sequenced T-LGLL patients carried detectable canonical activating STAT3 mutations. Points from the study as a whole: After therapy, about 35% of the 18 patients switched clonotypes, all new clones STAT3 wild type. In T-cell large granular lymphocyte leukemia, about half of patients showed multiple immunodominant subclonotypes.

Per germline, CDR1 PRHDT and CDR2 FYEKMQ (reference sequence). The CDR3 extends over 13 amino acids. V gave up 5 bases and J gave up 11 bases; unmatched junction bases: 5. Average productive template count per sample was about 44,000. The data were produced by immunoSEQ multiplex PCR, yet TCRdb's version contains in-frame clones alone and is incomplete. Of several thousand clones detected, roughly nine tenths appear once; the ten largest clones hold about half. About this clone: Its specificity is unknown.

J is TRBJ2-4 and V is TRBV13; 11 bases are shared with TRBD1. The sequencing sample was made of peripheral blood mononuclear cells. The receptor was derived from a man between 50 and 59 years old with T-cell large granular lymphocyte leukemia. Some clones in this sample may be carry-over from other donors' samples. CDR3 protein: CASSTGTGGVQYF. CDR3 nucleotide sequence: TGTGCCAGCAGCACAGGGACAGGGGGGGTTCAGTACTTC.